This TCR beta chain originates from a study of blood T cell repertoires in COVID-19. Background on the study: Spain, Italy and the United States supplied samples that represented acute and convalescent COVID-19. Sources were T cells, B-cell-depleted T cells, or PBMCs; the material itself was cDNA or gDNA.

Original handling: Reference gene primer amplification in the assay estimated nucleated cell counts. Profiling relied on immunoSEQ multiplex PCR, and the TCRdb table lists in-frame clones only, not all of them. The V and J calls and clone size are taken from that table; D and trimming were inferred from the DNA. The data show approximately 230,000 clones, around four fifths seen once. The V end was cut by 4 bases, the J end by 5 bases, with 6 bases between. The CDR3 consists of 12 residues. The germline V gene encodes CDR1 MDHEN and CDR2 SYDVKM. The sequencing sample was made of peripheral blood. The sequence came from a woman aged 40 to 50 with active or convalescent COVID-19. V usage is TRBV28 and J usage is TRBJ1-3; D unclear. This CDR3 reads CASSSDRNTIYF. CDR3 coding DNA: TGTGCCAGCAGTTCAGACAGAAACACCATATATTTT.